A selection of T cell receptor beta chains follows, all from one sample in a study of cytomegalovirus exposure and HLA in healthy donors. The protocol was immunoSEQ multiplex PCR, while the TCRdb copy is restricted to in-frame clones and leaves out a portion. The repertoire holds some 190,000 clones, roughly 88% seen once, with roughly 1.5% in the top ten. The sequenced sample was PBMCs. The receptors shown here come from a woman under 30 in good health and CMV-seronegative. Each CDR3 is given with its conserved first and last residue. The D gene is left open where the match is weak.

V gene: TRBV12-5; J gene: TRBJ2-7; D gene: TRBD2; CDR3 length: 14; CDR3 protein: CASGSSGTSYEQYF
V gene: TRBV13; J gene: TRBJ1-5; D gene: -; CDR3 length: 15; CDR3 protein: CASSLGGAARQPQHF
V gene: TRBV7-9; J gene: TRBJ2-3; D gene: TRBD2; CDR3 length: 16; CDR3 protein: CASSLPSGRAKDTQYF
V gene: TRBV5-6; J gene: TRBJ2-7; D gene: TRBD1; CDR3 length: 13; CDR3 protein: CASHNPGGYEQYF
V gene: TRBV28; J gene: TRBJ1-2; D gene: -; CDR3 length: 14; CDR3 protein: CASSLMGQLYGYTF
V gene: TRBV12-5; J gene: TRBJ1-2; D gene: -; CDR3 length: 16; CDR3 protein: CASGLGRGATNYGYTF
V gene: TRBV6-4; J gene: TRBJ2-3; D gene: TRBD1; CDR3 length: 15; CDR3 protein: CASSDGQGATDTQYF
V gene: TRBV5-4; J gene: TRBJ2-3; D gene: -; CDR3 length: 14; CDR3 protein: CASSPGSVTDTQYF
V gene: TRBV5-4; J gene: TRBJ2-7; D gene: -; CDR3 length: 16; CDR3 protein: CASSSRWVGGSYEQYF
V gene: TRBV27; J gene: TRBJ2-7; D gene: -; CDR3 length: 14; CDR3 protein: CASSFGRETYEQYF
V gene: TRBV4-1; J gene: TRBJ1-2; D gene: TRBD1; CDR3 length: 14; CDR3 protein: CASSRGQGNYGYTF
V gene: TRBV25-1; J gene: TRBJ2-6; D gene: TRBD1; CDR3 length: 17; CDR3 protein: CASRRGQGPGGANVLTF
V gene: TRBV5-4; J gene: TRBJ2-7; D gene: TRBD2; CDR3 length: 14; CDR3 protein: CASTLSGMEYEQYF
V gene: TRBV29-1; J gene: TRBJ2-7; D gene: TRBD1; CDR3 length: 12; CDR3 protein: CSAGQGVGEQYF
V gene: TRBV27; J gene: TRBJ2-1; D gene: -; CDR3 length: 13; CDR3 protein: CASSPLAPRLQFF
V gene: TRBV10-1; J gene: TRBJ2-1; D gene: TRBD1; CDR3 length: 16; CDR3 protein: CASTSGTGGPYNEQFF
V gene: TRBV5-4; J gene: TRBJ1-2; D gene: TRBD1; CDR3 length: 16; CDR3 protein: CASRPGTGLANYGYTF
V gene: TRBV19; J gene: TRBJ2-3; D gene: TRBD2; CDR3 length: 16; CDR3 protein: CASSSGAGGGTDTQYF
V gene: TRBV6-6; J gene: TRBJ2-3; D gene: -; CDR3 length: 16; CDR3 protein: CASSHRLPLGTDTQYF
V gene: TRBV5-4; J gene: TRBJ2-5; D gene: TRBD1; CDR3 length: 15; CDR3 protein: CASSLVQGAGETQYF
V gene: TRBV18; J gene: TRBJ1-5; D gene: -; CDR3 length: 16; CDR3 protein: CASSQNRDVSGQPQHF
V gene: TRBV18; J gene: TRBJ2-3; D gene: TRBD2; CDR3 length: 17; CDR3 protein: CASSRRTSGRGTDTQYF
V gene: TRBV21-1; J gene: TRBJ1-2; D gene: -; CDR3 length: 17; CDR3 protein: CASSLTGQGARWYGYTF
V gene: TRBV7-9; J gene: TRBJ2-6; D gene: -; CDR3 length: 14; CDR3 protein: CASSFYSGANVLTF
V gene: TRBV30; J gene: TRBJ2-5; D gene: -; CDR3 length: 11; CDR3 protein: CAWSGGETQYF
V gene: TRBV4-2; J gene: TRBJ2-1; D gene: -; CDR3 length: 15; CDR3 protein: CASSQRDSSYNEQFF
V gene: TRBV5-4; J gene: TRBJ1-3; D gene: -; CDR3 length: 17; CDR3 protein: CASSLVQGSSSGNTIYF
V gene: TRBV19; J gene: TRBJ1-2; D gene: TRBD1; CDR3 length: 16; CDR3 protein: CASSSQQGAPNYGYTF